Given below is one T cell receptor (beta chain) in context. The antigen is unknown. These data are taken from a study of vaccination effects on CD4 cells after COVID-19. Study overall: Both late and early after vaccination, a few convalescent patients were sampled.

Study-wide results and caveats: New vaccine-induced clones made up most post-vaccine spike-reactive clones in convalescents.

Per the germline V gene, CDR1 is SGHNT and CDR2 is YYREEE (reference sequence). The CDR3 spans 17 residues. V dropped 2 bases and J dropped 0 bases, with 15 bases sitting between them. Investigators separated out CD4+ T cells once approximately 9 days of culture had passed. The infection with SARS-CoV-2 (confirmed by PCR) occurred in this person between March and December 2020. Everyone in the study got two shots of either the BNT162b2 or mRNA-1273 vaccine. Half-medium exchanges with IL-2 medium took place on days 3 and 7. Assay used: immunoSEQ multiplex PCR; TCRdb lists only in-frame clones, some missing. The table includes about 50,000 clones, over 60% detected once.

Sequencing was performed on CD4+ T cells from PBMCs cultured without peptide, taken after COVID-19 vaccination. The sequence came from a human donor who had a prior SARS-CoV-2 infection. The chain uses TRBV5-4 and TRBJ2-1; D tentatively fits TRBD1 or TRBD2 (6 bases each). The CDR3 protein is CASSFLGRGLSYNEQFF. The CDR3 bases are TGTGCCAGCAGCTTTCTTGGCCGGGGGCTCTCCTACAATGAGCAGTTCTTC. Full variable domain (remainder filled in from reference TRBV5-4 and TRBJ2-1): ETGVTQSPTHLIKTRGQQVTLRCSSQSGHNTVSWYQQALGQGPQFIFQYYREEENGRGNFPPRFSGLQFPNYSSELNVNALELDDSALYLCASSFLGRGLSYNEQFFGPGTRLTVL.